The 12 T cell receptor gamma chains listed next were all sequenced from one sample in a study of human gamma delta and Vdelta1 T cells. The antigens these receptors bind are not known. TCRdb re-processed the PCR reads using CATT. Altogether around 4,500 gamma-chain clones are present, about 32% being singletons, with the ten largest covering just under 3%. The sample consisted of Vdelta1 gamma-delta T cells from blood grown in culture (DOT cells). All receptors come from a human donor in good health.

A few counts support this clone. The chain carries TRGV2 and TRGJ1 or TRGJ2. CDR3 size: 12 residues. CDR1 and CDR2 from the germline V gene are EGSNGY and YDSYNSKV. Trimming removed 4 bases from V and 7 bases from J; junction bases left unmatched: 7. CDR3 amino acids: CATWEAGYKKLF. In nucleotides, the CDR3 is TGTGCCACCTGGGAGGCGGGGTATAAGAAACTCTTT.

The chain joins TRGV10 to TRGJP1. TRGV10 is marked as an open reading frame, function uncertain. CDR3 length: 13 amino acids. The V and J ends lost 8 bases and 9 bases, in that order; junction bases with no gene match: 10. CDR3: CAAWTCTCWFKIF. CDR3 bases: TGTGCTGCGTGGACTTGCACCTGTTGGTTCAAGATATTT.

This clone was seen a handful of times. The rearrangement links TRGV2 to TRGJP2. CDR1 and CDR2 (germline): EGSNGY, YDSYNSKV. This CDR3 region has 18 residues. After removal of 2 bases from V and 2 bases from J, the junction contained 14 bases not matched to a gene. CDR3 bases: TGTGCCACCTGGGACGCCGGGCTGGTATTGAGTAGTGATTGGATCAAGACGTTT. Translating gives CATWDAGLVLSSDWIKTF.

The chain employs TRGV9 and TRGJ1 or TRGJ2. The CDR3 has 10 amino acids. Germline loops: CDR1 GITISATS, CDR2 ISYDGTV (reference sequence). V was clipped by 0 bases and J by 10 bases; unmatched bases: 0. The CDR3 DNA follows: TGTGCCTTGTGGGAGGTGAAGAAACTCTTT. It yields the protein CALWEVKKLF.

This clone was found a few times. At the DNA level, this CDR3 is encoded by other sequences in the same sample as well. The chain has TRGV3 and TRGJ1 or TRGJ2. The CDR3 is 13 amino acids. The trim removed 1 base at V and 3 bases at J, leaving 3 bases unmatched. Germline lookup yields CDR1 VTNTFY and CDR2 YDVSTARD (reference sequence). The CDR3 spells CATWDSLYYKKLF. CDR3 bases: TGTGCCACCTGGGACAGTCTTTATTATAAGAAACTCTTT.

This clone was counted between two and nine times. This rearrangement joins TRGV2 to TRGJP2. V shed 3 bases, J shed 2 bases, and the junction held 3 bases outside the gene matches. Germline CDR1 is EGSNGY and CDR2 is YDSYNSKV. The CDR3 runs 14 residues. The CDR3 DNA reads TGTGCCACCTGGGACAGAAGTAGTGATTGGATCAAGACGTTT. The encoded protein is CATWDRSSDWIKTF.

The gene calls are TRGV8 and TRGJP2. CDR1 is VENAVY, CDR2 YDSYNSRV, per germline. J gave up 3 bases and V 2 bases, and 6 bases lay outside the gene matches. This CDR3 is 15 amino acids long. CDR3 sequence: CATWDKKGSDWIKTF. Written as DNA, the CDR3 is TGTGCCACCTGGGATAAGAAGGGTAGTGATTGGATCAAGACGTTT.

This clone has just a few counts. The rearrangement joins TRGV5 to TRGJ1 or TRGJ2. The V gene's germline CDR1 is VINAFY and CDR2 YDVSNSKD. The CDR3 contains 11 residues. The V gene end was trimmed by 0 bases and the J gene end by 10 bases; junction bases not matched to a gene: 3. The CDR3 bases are TGTGCCACCTGGGACAGGCAAAAGAAACTCTTT. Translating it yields CATWDRQKKLF.

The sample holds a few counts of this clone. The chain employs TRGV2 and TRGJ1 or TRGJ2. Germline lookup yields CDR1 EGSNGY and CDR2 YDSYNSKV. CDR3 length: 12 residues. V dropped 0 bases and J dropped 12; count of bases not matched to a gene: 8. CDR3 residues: CATWDGLGPKLF. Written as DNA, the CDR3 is TGTGCCACCTGGGACGGGCTTGGTCCGAAACTCTTT.

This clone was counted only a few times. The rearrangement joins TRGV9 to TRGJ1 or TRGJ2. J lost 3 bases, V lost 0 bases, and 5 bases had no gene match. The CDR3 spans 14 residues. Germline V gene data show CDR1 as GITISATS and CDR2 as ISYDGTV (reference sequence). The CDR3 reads CALWEVRVYYKKLF. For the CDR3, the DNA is TGTGCCTTGTGGGAGGTGCGGGTTTATTATAAGAAACTCTTT.

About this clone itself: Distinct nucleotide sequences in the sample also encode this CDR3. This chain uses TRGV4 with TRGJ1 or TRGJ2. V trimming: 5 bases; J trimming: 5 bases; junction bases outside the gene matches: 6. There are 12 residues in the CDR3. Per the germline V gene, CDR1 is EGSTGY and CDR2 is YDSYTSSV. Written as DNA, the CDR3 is TGTGCCACCTGGGGTAGGGATTATAAGAAACTCTTT. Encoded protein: CATWGRDYKKLF.

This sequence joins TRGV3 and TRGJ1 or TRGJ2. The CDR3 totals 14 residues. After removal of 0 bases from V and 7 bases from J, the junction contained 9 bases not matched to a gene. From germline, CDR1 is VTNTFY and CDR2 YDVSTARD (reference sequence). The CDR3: CATWDRQGGYKKLF. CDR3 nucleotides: TGTGCCACCTGGGACAGGCAGGGGGGCTATAAGAAACTCTTT.